A selection of T cell receptor beta chains follows, all from one sample in a study of blood T cell repertoires in COVID-19. Assay used: immunoSEQ multiplex PCR; TCRdb lists only in-frame clones, some missing. The sample has roughly 70,000 clones; 75% to 90% are singletons. The sequenced material came from peripheral blood. These receptors came from a woman older than 75 with active COVID-19. The CDR3 runs from the conserved cysteine through the conserved F or W. A D gene is named only where the DNA matches it firmly. Size tells how often a clone was seen (once, few, many) or the class of an expanded clone, and some rows leave it out.

V gene	clone size	J gene	D gene	CDR3 DNA	CDR3 protein
TRBV7-9	.	TRBJ1-1	.	TGTGCCAGCAGCCTTAGGGGGACTGAAGCTTTCTTT	CASSLRGTEAFF
TRBV7-2	.	TRBJ1-5	TRBD1	TGTGCCAGCAGCCGTTACAGGGGTCTCAATCAGCCCCAGCATTTT	CASSRYRGLNQPQHF
TRBV5-4	.	TRBJ2-5	.	TGTGCCAGCAGCCCGGCCGGTAGCGAGACCCAGTACTTC	CASSPAGSETQYF
TRBV7-3	.	TRBJ2-1	.	TGTGCCAGCAGCTTAATGGGGCCCCTAGAATACAATGAGCAGTTCTTC	CASSLMGPLEYNEQFF
TRBV24-1	.	TRBJ2-7	TRBD1	TGTGCCACCAAGATGGGACAGGGGCCTTCCTACGAGCAGTACTTC	CATKMGQGPSYEQYF
TRBV28	.	TRBJ2-7	TRBD2	TGTGCCAGCAACCTAGCGGGAGGTGACTACGAGCAGTACTTC	CASNLAGGDYEQYF
TRBV28	.	TRBJ1-4	.	TGTGCCAGCAGTTCACAGGGAACTAATGAAAAACTGTTTTTT	CASSSQGTNEKLFF
TRBV6-8	.	TRBJ1-5	.	TGTGCCAGCAGTTACGGGGGGGGTGAGAGGAATCAGCCCCAGCATTTT	CASSYGGGERNQPQHF
TRBV30	few	TRBJ1-2	TRBD1	TGTGCCTGGAGCCTGACAGGGGGCATCTATGGCTACACCTTC	CAWSLTGGIYGYTF
TRBV9	.	TRBJ2-1	.	TGTGCCAGCAGCGTTAGCTGGAACTCCTACAATGAGCAGTTCTTC	CASSVSWNSYNEQFF
TRBV5-6	.	TRBJ2-7	.	TGTGCCAGCAGCTTGAAGTTCGTGACTCCGTTGCACGAGCAGTACTTC	CASSLKFVTPLHEQYF
TRBV19	.	TRBJ1-2	.	TGTGCCAGTAGGACGGACAGAAACTATGGCTACACCTTC	CASRTDRNYGYTF